This T cell receptor beta chain originates from a study of T cells in Graves' hyperthyroidism and ophthalmopathy. This CDR3 has 17 amino acids. Germline lookup yields CDR1 MNHEY and CDR2 SMNVEV (reference sequence). With V trimmed by 4 bases and J by 2 bases, 8 bases remained unmatched. Using RNA transcripts as the source, TCR beta CDR3 regions were amplified. Researchers ran a first-round RT-PCR on the TCR CDR3 using the HTBI primer set. TCRdb passed the multiplex PCR reads through MiXCR, listing each CDR3 protein once. The sample has hundreds of thousands of distinct CDR3 sequences, around 24% seen once. Exclusion criteria comprised uncontrolled infection, other autoimmune disease, pregnancy or lactation.

This sequence joins TRBV27 and TRBJ2-5; 12 nucleotides line up with TRBD2. Sequenced material: blood. This TCR derives from a woman in her twenties or thirties with Graves' ophthalmopathy. This CDR3 is CASSSVLAGGHQETQYF. In DNA form, the CDR3 reads TGTGCCAGCAGTTCCGTACTAGCGGGGGGTCATCAAGAGACCCAGTACTTC.